This T cell receptor (beta chain) originates from a study of T-cell reconstitution after alpha-beta-depleted transplantation in children. Ten or more counts support this clonotype. What it binds is unknown. Study-level points and caveats: Once a year had passed after transplant, T-cell counts and diversity came mostly from newly produced T cells.

Construction of the TCRbeta library involved unique molecular identifiers. A single record per CDR3 protein comes from TCRdb applying MiXCR to the PCR reads. The sample records more than 85,000 distinct CDR3 sequences, roughly 6% being singletons. Germline V gene data show CDR1 as MNHEY and CDR2 as SMNVEV (reference sequence). Trimming removed 3 bases at V and 2 bases at J, with 11 bases between. The CDR3 totals 16 residues. This sequence joins TRBV27 and TRBJ2-6; D gene unclear. The material was PBMCs, mostly from graft donor cells, obtained 60 days after TCRalphabeta/CD19-depleted stem cell transplant. The sequence was collected from a female patient aged 2 to 10 who had a stem cell transplant for Fanconi anemia, so the T cells may come from the graft donor. CDR3: CASSFLPRAGANVLTF. The CDR3 DNA follows: TGTGCCAGCAGTTTTCTCCCCCGGGCTGGGGCCAACGTCCTGACTTTC.